The TCR beta chain described here comes from a study of blood T cells in healthy people across ages. Study results and limitations: Long-lived donors carried more naive CD4+ cells and greater diversity than aged donors.

The CDR3 has 14 amino acids. The germline V gene encodes CDR1 LGHDT and CDR2 YNNKEL (reference sequence). V gave up 1 base and J gave up 10 bases, with 14 bases separating them. Alongside a J-beta primer mix, a sample-barcoded 5' primer served in a second PCR lasting roughly 6 to 11 cycles. TCRdb processed the 5' RACE reads anew with MiXCR; each CDR3 protein has one entry. The data contain approximately 850,000 distinct CDR3 sequences, more than 45% of them singletons. On this clonotype itself: What it binds is not known.

The people who gave samples were healthy Caucasians from Russia, aged about 6 to 100. Extraction yielded at least 6 micrograms of total RNA per sample. The receptor was isolated from a man aged 30 to 39 in good health. This chain uses TRBV3-1 with TRBJ2-1; D is undetermined. Material for sequencing was blood. CDR3 nucleotide sequence: TGTGCCAGCAGCCAAGCCCGTGTGTTATACGAGCAGTTCTTC. This sequence encodes CASSQARVLYEQFF.